This TCR beta chain is from a study of T cell responses to AZD1222 COVID-19 vaccine. The CDR3 runs to 16 residues. Germline V gives CDR1 MNHNY, CDR2 SVGAGI (reference sequence). The V and J ends lost 2 bases and 2 bases, in that order; junction bases with no gene match: 4. Notes on the study in general: Repertoires in all cases were sampled only once the peak T cell response had passed. With two AZD1222 doses given, Spike-specific TCR breadth and depth both rose.

This clone was recorded once. Its antigen is not known. Sequenced by immunoSEQ multiplex PCR; TCRdb stores in-frame clones only, minus some. Found here are about 130,000 clones, about 93% of them singletons; the top ten hold about 0.86%. The TCR sequence derives from an adult in good health. The sample consisted of peripheral blood, taken on day 0 of AZD1222 vaccination. This sequence joins TRBV6-6 and TRBJ1-4; 8 bases are a match to TRBD1. The CDR3 coding sequence is TGTGCCAGCAGTTACGTAAGGGACAGGACTAATGAAAAACTGTTTTTT. This encodes CASSYVRDRTNEKLFF.